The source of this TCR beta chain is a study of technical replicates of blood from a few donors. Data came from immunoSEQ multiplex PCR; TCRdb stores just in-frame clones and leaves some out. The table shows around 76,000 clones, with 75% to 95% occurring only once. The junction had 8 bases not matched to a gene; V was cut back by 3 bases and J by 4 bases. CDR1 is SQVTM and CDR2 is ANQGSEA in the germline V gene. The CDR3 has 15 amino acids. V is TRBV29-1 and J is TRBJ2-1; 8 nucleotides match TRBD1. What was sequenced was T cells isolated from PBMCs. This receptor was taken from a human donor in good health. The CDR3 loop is CSVDPQGAQYNEQFF. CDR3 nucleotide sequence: TGCAGCGTTGATCCTCAGGGGGCCCAGTACAATGAGCAGTTCTTC.